This record covers a single T cell receptor beta chain. This clonotype was detected a few times. The specificity of this receptor is unknown. The input lacks base qualities; no much larger clone sits a single base away. CDR1 and CDR2 were assigned from the germline V gene (reference sequence) as DFQATT and SNEGSKA. Including the terminal cysteine and phenylalanine, the CDR3 comprises 18 residues. The kept DNA is CDR3 alone, 54 bases in frame from the first base. At the junction V is shortened by 2 bases and J by 4 bases; bases outside the gene matches: 16. The data are from a study of T-cell reconstitution after alpha-beta-depleted transplantation in children listed by TCRdb under 2016. Describing the broader study: Using TCR repertoire profiling, the study followed T-cell immune reconstitution in a quantitative way in children after TCRalphabeta/CD19-depleted allogeneic hematopoietic cell transplantation.

Receptor libraries were prepared by PCR. TCRdb records Illumina HiSeq 2500 as the sequencer. To normalize quantification of the TCRbeta repertoire, the TCR libraries were built with molecular barcoding that relied on unique molecular identifiers. TCRdb reran the public reads through fastp at Q25 and MiXCR, keeping productive beta chains. Entries are consolidated by CDR3 protein sequence, retaining the most common genes and DNA. Across this sample there are 350,000 to 450,000 distinct CDR3 sequences, with 10% to 15% seen only once. In total, the top ten clones hold about 4% of the sample. The TCR originated in a human donor who donated a stem cell graft to a child with Fanconi anemia. The material was PBMCs, obtained from the stem cell graft. The rearrangement combines TRBV20-1 with TRBJ2-2; 7 of the junction bases match TRBD1. CDR3 sequence: CSARINPTTGFGTGELFF. Here is the DNA: TGCAGTGCTAGAATAAACCCAACGACAGGGTTCGGCACCGGGGAGCTGTTTTTT.